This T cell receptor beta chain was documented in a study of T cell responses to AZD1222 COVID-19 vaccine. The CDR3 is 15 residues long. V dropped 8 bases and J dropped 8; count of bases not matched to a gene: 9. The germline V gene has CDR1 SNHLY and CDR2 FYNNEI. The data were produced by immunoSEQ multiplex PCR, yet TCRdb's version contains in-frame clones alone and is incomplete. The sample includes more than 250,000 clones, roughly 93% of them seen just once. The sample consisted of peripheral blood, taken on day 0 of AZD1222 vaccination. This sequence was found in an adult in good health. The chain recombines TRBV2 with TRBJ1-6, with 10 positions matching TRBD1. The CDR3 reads CASHSGTGADSPLHF. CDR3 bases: TGTGCCAGCCACTCCGGGACAGGGGCAGATTCACCCCTCCACTTT.